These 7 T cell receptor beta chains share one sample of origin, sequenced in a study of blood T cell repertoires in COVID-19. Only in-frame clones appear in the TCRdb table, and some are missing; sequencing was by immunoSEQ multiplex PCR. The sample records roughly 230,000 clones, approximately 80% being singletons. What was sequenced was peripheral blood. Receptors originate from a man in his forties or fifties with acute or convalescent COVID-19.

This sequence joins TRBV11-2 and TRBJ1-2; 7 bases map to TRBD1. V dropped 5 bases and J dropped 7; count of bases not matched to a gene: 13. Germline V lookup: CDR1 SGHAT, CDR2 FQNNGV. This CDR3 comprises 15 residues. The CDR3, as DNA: TGTGCCAGCAGCCTCGACAGGGTGGGTTTCGGTGGCTACACCTTC. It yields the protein CASSLDRVGFGGYTF.

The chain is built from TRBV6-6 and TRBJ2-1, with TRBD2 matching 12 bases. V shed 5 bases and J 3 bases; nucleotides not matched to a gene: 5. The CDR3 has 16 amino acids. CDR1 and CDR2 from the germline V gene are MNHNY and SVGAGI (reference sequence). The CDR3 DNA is TGTGCCAGCAGTCCCCTAGCGGGAGGGAACTACAATGAGCAGTTCTTC. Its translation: CASSPLAGGNYNEQFF.

The CDR3 DNA reads as TGTGCCAGCAGCCAAGATGGGGGGGGCTATGGCTACACCTTC. The encoded protein is CASSQDGGGYGYTF. The V and J genes are TRBV3-1 (or the pseudogene TRBV3-2) and TRBJ1-2; D might be TRBD1 (5 bases). The CDR3 loop spans 14 amino acids. Trimming took 0 bases from V and 4 from J, leaving 9 bases between them. The V gene's germline CDR1 is LGHDT and CDR2 YNNKEL (reference sequence).

The CDR3 coding sequence is TGTGCCAGCAGTGATACGGGAGGGCCCTTCGAGCAGTACTTC. Its translation is CASSDTGGPFEQYF. This chain uses TRBV25-1 with TRBJ2-7; 8 bases align to TRBD2. V gave up 3 bases and J gave up 6 bases; unmatched junction bases: 7. Germline V gives CDR1 MGHDK, CDR2 SYGVNS. This CDR3 is 14 amino acids long.

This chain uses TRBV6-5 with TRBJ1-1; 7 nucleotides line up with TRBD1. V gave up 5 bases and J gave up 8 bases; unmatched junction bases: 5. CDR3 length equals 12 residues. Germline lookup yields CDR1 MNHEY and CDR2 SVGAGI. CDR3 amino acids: CASSNRDREAFF. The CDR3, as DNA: TGTGCCAGCAGTAACCGGGACAGAGAAGCTTTCTTT.

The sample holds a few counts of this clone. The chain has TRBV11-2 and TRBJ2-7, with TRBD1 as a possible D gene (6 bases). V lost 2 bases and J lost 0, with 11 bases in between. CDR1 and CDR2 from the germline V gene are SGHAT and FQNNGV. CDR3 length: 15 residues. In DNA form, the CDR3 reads TGTGCCAGCAGCTTATCCTGGGACACCTCCTACGAGCAGTACTTC. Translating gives CASSLSWDTSYEQYF.

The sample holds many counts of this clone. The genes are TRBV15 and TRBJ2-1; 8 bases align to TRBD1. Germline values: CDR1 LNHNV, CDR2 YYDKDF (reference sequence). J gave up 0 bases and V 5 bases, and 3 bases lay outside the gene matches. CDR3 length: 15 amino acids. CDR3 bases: TGTGCCACCAGCGACAGGGGCTTCTCCTACAATGAGCAGTTCTTC. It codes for CATSDRGFSYNEQFF.